This T cell receptor (beta chain) was recovered during a study of cytomegalovirus exposure and HLA in healthy donors. Study overall: Among 150 million to 200 million T cells, an earlier analysis found roughly 100 million unique TCR beta sequences. Drawn from HLA-typed donors, about 85 million unique TCRs were held in an early data release.

Researchers ran the PCR with 60 Vbeta and 13 Jbeta primers. Measured with immunoSEQ multiplex PCR; TCRdb has only the in-frame clones, and not every one. The sample lists some 180,000 clones, roughly 87% occurring once. The ends were cut back, 4 bases at V and 8 bases at J, with 12 bases in the middle. CDR1 is SGHAT, CDR2 FQNNGV, per germline. The CDR3 length is 13 residues. The genes are TRBV11-2 and TRBJ2-1; D gene uncertain. This clonotype was sampled from a girl less than two years old in good health and CMV-seronegative. Sequencing used PBMCs. Here the CDR3 reads CASSSSPPDEQFF. The CDR3, as DNA: TGTGCCAGCAGCTCGAGCCCCCCGGATGAGCAGTTCTTC.